This T cell receptor beta chain originates from a study of blood T cell repertoires in COVID-19. In the study overall: Specimens from acute and convalescent COVID-19 originated in the United States, Italy and Spain.

Followed longitudinally, the Seattle patients had been enrolled during active infection. Measured with immunoSEQ multiplex PCR; TCRdb has only the in-frame clones, and not every one. Of 96,000 or so clones listed, 75% to 85% are singletons. V lost 5 bases and J lost 6; bases outside the gene matches: 1. The CDR3 runs to 12 residues. The TCR sequence derives from a man older than 75 with COVID-19, enrolled during active disease. The chain combines TRBV12-3 or TRBV12-4 with TRBJ2-1; TRBD2 agrees at 7 bases. Source material: peripheral blood. The CDR3 region is CASSRTSNEQFF. In nucleotides, the CDR3 is TGTGCCAGCAGTCGGACTAGCAATGAGCAGTTCTTC.